The T cell receptor (beta chain) described here comes from a study of blood T cell repertoires in COVID-19. Germline-derived CDR1 and CDR2 are GTSNPN and SVGIG (reference sequence). This CDR3 is built from 13 residues. Trimming pared 7 bases from V and 1 base from J, leaving 11 bases between. Libraries were prepared by immunoSEQ multiplex PCR; TCRdb keeps only in-frame clonotypes and omits some of them. Here the sample spans 150,000 to 200,000 clones, roughly 87% being singletons. V and J are TRBV30 and TRBJ2-1; no clear D. Material for sequencing was peripheral blood. The clonotype comes from a woman aged 55-69 years who had recovered from COVID-19. DNA of the CDR3: TGTGCCTCGACAAAGTTATCCTACAATGAGCAGTTCTTC. It encodes CASTKLSYNEQFF. The variable domain in full, with the rest retrieved from reference TRBV30 and TRBJ2-1, is SQTIHQWPATLVQPVGSPLSLECTVEGTSNPNLYWYRQAAGRGLQLLFYSVGIGQISSEVPQNLSASRPQDRQFILSSKKLLLSDSGFYLCASTKLSYNEQFFGPGTRLTVL.